The sequence of this T cell receptor beta chain was determined in a study of OX40 agonist ivuxolimab in advanced cancers. The wider study: Patients received ivuxolimab, an intravenous treatment, every 2 weeks at 0.01 to 10 mg/kg. A male proportion of around 86% was recorded, with mean age approximately 56 years and range roughly 20 to 85. Therapy given before enrollment (anti-PD-1, anti-PD-L1 or anti-CTLA-4) was allowed, and around 40% had some.

Germline values: CDR1 MNHNS, CDR2 SASEGT. V was shortened by 4 bases and J by 10 bases, with 12 bases between the two germline ends. The CDR3 spans 12 residues. Here immunoSEQ multiplex PCR was the method, and the copy in TCRdb shows in-frame clones only, minus some. Here the sample spans 74,000 or so clones, over 80% being singletons. The TCR comes from an adult with an advanced solid tumor such as melanoma, head and neck, liver or kidney cancer. The starting material was CD4+ or CD8+ T cells sorted from blood, obtained in a trial of the OX40 agonist ivuxolimab. This chain connects TRBV6-1 to TRBJ2-3, with D perhaps TRBD1 (5 bases). CDR3 residues: CASSVGQGSQYF. The DNA of the CDR3 is TGTGCCAGCAGTGTCGGGCAGGGATCGCAGTATTTT.